This TCR beta chain was retrieved from a study of T cells after yellow fever vaccination. The study's findings and limits: It was a small share of clonotypes that appeared in both CD4 and CD8 compartments. Clones that expanded after primary vaccination mostly reappeared after the booster (roughly 96% CD4, about 89% CD8). Contaminants from the bulk population, in the form of abundant clonotypes, could be found in FACS-sorted repertoires.

The germline V and J ends were trimmed by 2 bases and 5 bases, with 9 bases remaining between them. This CDR3 spans 13 amino acids. The V gene's germline CDR1 is SGHTA and CDR2 FQGNSA. This clonotype occurred many times. Its antigen is undetermined. Template-switching 5'RACE yielded the TCR cDNA; a universal primer site and UMIs were added in the process. TCRdb used MiXCR to reprocess the 5' RACE reads, holding one entry per CDR3 protein. This sample has a few hundred thousand distinct CDR3 sequences, with roughly 3% found just once. The chain recombines TRBV7-2 with TRBJ2-5; D possibly matches TRBD1 or TRBD2 (5 bases each). The input for sequencing was CD4+ T cells sorted from PBMCs, taken 10 days after the yellow fever booster vaccination. The receptor's source is a young man who received the YFV17D yellow fever vaccine. The CDR3 sequence: CASSLFGAETQYF. The CDR3 bases are TGTGCCAGCAGCTTATTCGGGGCCGAGACCCAGTACTTC.